This T cell receptor beta chain is from a study of OX40 agonist ivuxolimab in advanced cancers. Study summary: Dose-escalation subjects each had hepatocellular carcinoma, melanoma, renal cell or head and neck cancer. Checkpoint inhibitors had been given previously to over 30% of patients.

Overall study results and limits: The study observed clonal expansion of CD4+ and CD8+ blood T cells by week 6 at 0.1 to 3.0 mg/kg. It was not determined which antigens were specifically recognized by the peripheral T cells that had undergone clonal expansion.

Germline-derived CDR1 and CDR2 are SGHDN and FVKESK. The CDR3 covers 15 residues. Trimming removed 3 bases from V and 4 bases from J, with 15 bases in between. Remarks on this clone: Antigen unknown.

The data were produced by immunoSEQ multiplex PCR, yet TCRdb's version contains in-frame clones alone and is incomplete. Among about 73,000 clones listed, 85% to 90% were seen once. The input for sequencing was CD4+ or CD8+ T cells sorted from blood, taken in a trial of the OX40 agonist ivuxolimab. The source is an adult with an advanced solid tumor such as melanoma, head and neck, liver or kidney cancer. V gene TRBV14 combines with J gene TRBJ1-2; no definite D call. As DNA, the CDR3 is TGTGCCAGCAGCCATGAAGCCAGCGGGGTCTATGGCTACACCTTC. Translating gives CASSHEASGVYGYTF. Using reference TRBV14 and TRBJ1-2 for the parts outside the CDR3, the full variable domain is EAGVTQFPSHSVIEKGQTVTLRCDPISGHDNLYWYRRVMGKEIKFLLHFVKESKQDESGMPNNRFLAERTGGTYSTLKVQPAELEDSGVYFCASSHEASGVYGYTFGSGTRLTVV.